Following are 27 T cell receptor beta chains from one sample sequenced in a study of blood T cell repertoires in COVID-19 (dated by TCRdb to the early 2020s). Libraries were made using the immunoSEQ multiplex PCR assay. Held by TCRdb, this immuneACCESS table contains in-frame sequences only and omits some clones. Under half of the omission traces to an unresolved V gene where checked; the cause of the rest is unknown. This sample gives about 260,000 clones in total; approximately 86% of them show up just once. The ten largest account for approximately 5.3% of the sample. Sequences were obtained from peripheral blood. The receptors shown here come from a woman between 55 and 75 years old with COVID-19, enrolled during active disease.

The rearrangement links TRBV3-1 (or the pseudogene TRBV3-2) to TRBJ1-5; D unresolved. The V gene's germline CDR1 is LGHDT and CDR2 YNNKEL (reference sequence). The CDR3 contains 14 residues. With 3 bases removed from V and 2 bases from J, the gap between germline ends came to 8 bases. The CDR3 DNA sequence: TGTGCCAGCAGCCAGGCCCATGGCAATCAGCCCCAGCATTTT. Encoded protein: CASSQAHGNQPQHF.

The chain combines TRBV6-6 with TRBJ1-1, with 10 bases that match TRBD1. V dropped 6 bases and J dropped 4; count of bases not matched to a gene: 2. The CDR3 is 13 amino acids. Germline V gives CDR1 MNHNY, CDR2 SVGAGI (reference sequence). CDR3 sequence (DNA): TGTGCCAGCAGAGGACAGGGGGGCACTGAAGCTTTCTTT. Protein: CASRGQGGTEAFF.

The rearrangement joins TRBV28 to TRBJ1-6; a possible D gene is TRBD1 (5 bases). The CDR3 has 16 residues. Germline assignment: CDR1 MDHEN and CDR2 SYDVKM. V lost 2 bases and J lost 7, with 15 bases in between. This chain's CDR3 is CASSLLRASVNSPLHF. In DNA, the CDR3 is TGTGCCAGCAGTTTACTCAGGGCGTCAGTAAATTCACCCCTCCACTTT.

CDR3 sequence reads: CARSLAQLGLASGELFF. CDR3 DNA: TGTGCCAGAAGCTTAGCGCAACTTGGACTAGCTTCGGGGGAGCTGTTTTTT. The chain has TRBV7-5 and TRBJ2-2; the tabulated D call, TRBD2, remains unverified against the DNA. TRBV7-5 is a recognized pseudogene. This CDR3 spans 17 amino acids.

The table lists this clone with a count of one. This chain uses TRBV3-1 (or the pseudogene TRBV3-2) with TRBJ2-3; 8 bases match TRBD1. The CDR3 is made up of 15 amino acids. CDR1 is LGHDT, CDR2 YNNKEL, per germline (reference sequence). With 4 bases clipped from V and 1 base from J, the junction kept 4 bases outside the gene matches. This CDR3 is CASSRGTGRTDTQYF. As DNA, the CDR3 is TGTGCCAGCAGCCGGGGGACAGGCCGCACAGATACGCAGTATTTT.

The chain employs TRBV19 and TRBJ1-1; D may be TRBD1 (5 bases). CDR1 is LNHDA, CDR2 SQIVND, per germline (reference sequence). The CDR3 is 19 amino acids. Trimming stripped 6 bases from V and 2 bases from J, with 28 bases between. The CDR3 coding sequence is TGTGCCAGTAGGCGGTCCTCTACGGGCCACCGGGGGGTCAACACTGAAGCTTTCTTT. Translating gives CASRRSSTGHRGVNTEAFF.

The chain is built from TRBV18 and TRBJ1-2; 9 positions agree with TRBD1. V lost 5 bases, J lost 7 bases, and 8 bases stayed unmatched. Germline V gene sequence: CDR1 KGHSH, CDR2 LQKENI. The CDR3 has 14 amino acids. Here the CDR3 reads CASSESGQGAGYTF. The CDR3 coding sequence is TGTGCCAGCTCAGAATCGGGACAGGGAGCTGGCTACACCTTC.

This chain joins TRBV24-1 and TRBJ2-1, with 8 nucleotides matching TRBD1. J was trimmed by 8 bases and V by 4 bases; bases with no gene match: 9. The length of the CDR3 is 15 residues. In germline, CDR1 is KGHDR, CDR2 SFDVKD. The CDR3 sequence: CATSDARGRVDEQFF. CDR3 nucleotide sequence: TGTGCCACCAGTGACGCCAGGGGGCGGGTCGATGAGCAGTTCTTC.

V and J are TRBV19 and TRBJ1-4, with D uncertain. Trimming took 8 bases from V and 4 from J, leaving 20 bases between them. This CDR3 contains 16 residues. CDR1 LNHDA and CDR2 SQIVND come from the germline V gene (reference sequence). The CDR3 DNA reads as TGTGCCAGTCCGCCTCTCGGCCCGCGGGGTAATGAAAAACTGTTTTTT. As protein: CASPPLGPRGNEKLFF.

This sequence joins TRBV5-5 and TRBJ2-5; 7 bases map to TRBD2. The CDR3 sequence is 14 residues long. CDR1 and CDR2 (germline): SGHKS, YYEKEE (reference sequence). The J segment lost 4 bases and the V segment lost 2 bases, leaving 5 bases of the junction unmatched. The CDR3 sequence: CASSFGGRRETQYF. CDR3 DNA sequence: TGTGCCAGCAGCTTCGGCGGGAGAAGAGAGACCCAGTACTTC. Full variable domain (remainder filled in from reference TRBV5-5 and TRBJ2-5): DAGVTQSPTHLIKTRGQQVTLRCSPISGHKSVSWYQQVLGQGPQFIFQYYEKEERGRGNFPDRFSARQFPNYSSELNVNALLLGDSALYLCASSFGGRRETQYFGPGTRLLVL.

The V and J genes are TRBV19 and TRBJ1-2, with D possibly TRBD1 on 6 matching bases. Germline V gene lookup returns CDR1 LNHDA and CDR2 SQIVND (reference sequence). Trimming cost V 6 bases and J 4 bases, with 9 bases left between them. This CDR3 comprises 12 residues. The CDR3 loop is CASRGTPYGYTF. The CDR3 bases are TGTGCCAGTAGGGGGACACCCTATGGCTACACCTTC.

The V gene is TRBV12-3 or TRBV12-4, the J gene TRBJ1-5; unclear D gene. This CDR3 region has 12 residues. The germline V and J ends were trimmed by 0 bases and 9 bases, with 6 bases remaining between them. In nucleotides, the CDR3 is TGTGCCAGCAGTTTAGCGGCGGGGCCCCAGCATTTT. It translates to CASSLAAGPQHF.

The chain has TRBV30 and TRBJ2-2, with 11 positions matching TRBD2. CDR3 length: 15 residues. V lost 3 bases and J lost 6; bases outside the gene matches: 6. The germline V gene encodes CDR1 GTSNPN and CDR2 SVGIG (reference sequence). CDR3 residues: CAWSGTSGSAGELFF. The CDR3 DNA sequence: TGTGCCTGGAGCGGTACTAGCGGGAGCGCCGGGGAGCTGTTTTTT.

The rearrangement links TRBV29-1 to TRBJ2-3, with 10 bases matching TRBD2. The CDR3 contains 15 residues. In germline, CDR1 is SQVTM, CDR2 ANQGSEA. V lost 7 bases, J lost 2 bases, and 9 bases stayed unmatched. The CDR3 DNA reads TGCAGCGCGGGGACTAGCGCAGCGCTCACAGATACGCAGTATTTT. Amino acids: CSAGTSAALTDTQYF.

This clone was observed a single time. V usage is TRBV4-2 and J usage is TRBJ1-5; no reliable D call. The CDR3 runs to 15 residues. The germline CDR1 and CDR2 sequences are LGHNA and YNFKEQ. Trimming shortened V by 1 base and J by 0 bases, and 7 bases separated the two germline ends. The CDR3 nucleotides read TGTGCCAGCAGCCAAGCCCCTTATAGCAATCAGCCCCAGCATTTT. This codes for CASSQAPYSNQPQHF.

The V and J genes are TRBV6-5 and TRBJ1-2; 8 bases are a match to TRBD1. Germline V gene data show CDR1 as MNHEY and CDR2 as SVGAGI. V lost 5 bases and J lost 4; bases outside the gene matches: 3. This CDR3 region has 13 residues. CDR3 sequence: CASSTGTGYGYTF. The DNA for the CDR3 is TGTGCCAGCAGTACAGGGACAGGCTATGGCTACACCTTC.

The chain uses TRBV5-1 and TRBJ1-2; no definite D call. Germline CDR1 and CDR2: SGHRS and YFSETQ. The CDR3 extends over 15 amino acids. Trimming removed 0 bases from V and 2 bases from J, with 11 bases in between. The CDR3 bases are TGCGCCAGCAGCTTGGGGCAGGCGAACAACTATGGCTACACCTTC. Protein product: CASSLGQANNYGYTF.

Of note for this clone: In the same sample, other DNA sequences code for this CDR3. The rearrangement uses TRBV3-1 (or the pseudogene TRBV3-2) and TRBJ1-3, with TRBD1 matching 10 bases. V shed 4 bases and J 2 bases; nucleotides not matched to a gene: 2. This CDR3 has 15 residues. Germline CDR1 is LGHDT and CDR2 is YNNKEL (reference sequence). The CDR3 sequence is CASSLGTGAGNTIYF. CDR3 DNA: TGTGCCAGCAGCCTCGGGACAGGGGCTGGAAACACCATATATTTT.

The gene calls are TRBV28 and TRBJ1-2, with TRBD1 identical over 7 bases. V dropped 2 bases and J dropped 4; count of bases not matched to a gene: 7. The CDR3 has 15 residues. The germline gives CDR1 MDHEN, CDR2 SYDVKM. The CDR3 DNA follows: TGTGCCAGCAGTTTAGAACAGGGGTTTACCTATGGCTACACCTTC. It encodes CASSLEQGFTYGYTF.

The rearrangement uses TRBV3-1 (or the pseudogene TRBV3-2) and TRBJ2-2, with 11 bases aligning to TRBD2. V lost 4 bases, J lost 1 base, and 2 bases stayed unmatched. The CDR3 sequence is 16 residues long. Germline V CDR1 and CDR2: LGHDT, YNNKEL (reference sequence). CDR3 amino acids: CASSLGLAVNTGELFF. The CDR3 DNA is TGTGCCAGCAGCCTGGGACTAGCGGTGAACACCGGGGAGCTGTTTTTT.

The chain uses TRBV2 and TRBJ2-1; 14 positions match TRBD2. Germline CDR1 is SNHLY and CDR2 is FYNNEI. This CDR3 is 16 amino acids long. V shed 4 bases, J shed 9 bases, and the junction held 8 bases outside the gene matches. The CDR3 loop reads CASSVPGLAGAGEQFF. Here the CDR3 DNA reads TGTGCCAGCAGTGTGCCGGGACTAGCGGGAGCTGGTGAGCAGTTCTTC.

The chain uses TRBV3-1 (or the pseudogene TRBV3-2) and TRBJ2-2, with D perhaps matching TRBD2 (5 bases). V was trimmed by 4 bases and J by 5 bases, leaving 14 bases between them. The CDR3 is 15 amino acids. Germline V gene lookup returns CDR1 LGHDT and CDR2 YNNKEL (reference sequence). CDR3 sequence reads: CASSPRGLGTGELFF. DNA of the CDR3: TGTGCCAGCAGCCCCCGAGGGTTGGGTACCGGGGAGCTGTTTTTT.

The chain links TRBV12-3 or TRBV12-4 to TRBJ1-2, with 7 bases lining up with TRBD1. The length of the CDR3 is 13 residues. V lost 7 bases, J lost 3 bases, and 5 bases stayed unmatched. Here the CDR3 reads CASTLTGHYGYTF. In nucleotides, the CDR3 is TGTGCCAGCACCTTGACAGGGCACTATGGCTACACCTTC.

The sample holds one count of this clone. V gene TRBV3-1 (or the pseudogene TRBV3-2) combines with J gene TRBJ1-5; TRBD1 agrees at 7 bases. The junction had 4 bases not matched to a gene; V was cut back by 0 bases and J by 2 bases. This CDR3 is built from 16 residues. Germline values: CDR1 LGHDT, CDR2 YNNKEL (reference sequence). For the CDR3, the DNA is TGTGCCAGCAGCCAAGATCACAGGGGAGGCAATCAGCCCCAGCATTTT. As protein: CASSQDHRGGNQPQHF.

The table lists this clone with a count of one. The chain is built from TRBV28 and TRBJ1-4; no clear D. Trimming removed 6 bases at V and 8 bases at J, with 16 bases between. This CDR3 contains 14 residues. CDR1 and CDR2 (germline): MDHEN, SYDVKM. CDR3 residues: CASSSRRGVEKLFF. DNA of the CDR3: TGTGCCAGCAGCTCCCGGCGGGGAGTCGAAAAACTGTTTTTT.

This chain uses TRBV5-8 with TRBJ2-5, with D possibly TRBD2 on 6 matching bases. Germline CDR1 and CDR2: SGHTS and YDEGEE. This CDR3 comprises 16 residues. With 2 bases removed from V and 5 bases from J, the gap between germline ends came to 19 bases. The CDR3 region is CASSFRGVAGWETQYF. CDR3 DNA: TGTGCCAGCAGCTTCCGCGGGGTGGCGGGATGGGAGACCCAGTACTTC.

The chain is built from TRBV27 and TRBJ1-2; D is ambiguous. The ends were cut back, 10 bases at V and 8 bases at J, with 14 bases in the middle. Germline V gives CDR1 MNHEY, CDR2 SMNVEV (reference sequence). This CDR3 comprises 11 residues. CDR3 nucleotides: TGTGCCACCTGGAGGGTGGAAGGCTACACCTTC. It translates to CATWRVEGYTF.